This is a list of T cell receptor beta chains from one sample in a study of neurological immune-mediated disorders. TCRdb independently ran MiXCR on the 5' RACE reads; one entry per CDR3 protein. Altogether about 42,000 distinct CDR3 sequences are present, approximately 21% being singletons, with the ten largest covering about 4.7%. The sample consisted of PBMCs. These receptors all come from a man in his 60s with HTLV-1-associated myelopathy (HAM/TSP). Both conserved end residues are part of each CDR3. The D gene is left open where the match is weak. Only some rows state a clone size, as once, few, many or a class for expanded clones.

abundance,d_gene,j_gene,v_gene,CDR3aa,CDR3nt
many,.,TRBJ2-1,TRBV20-1,CSAIEPPRHNEQFF,TGCAGTGCTATCGAGCCCCCTAGGCACAATGAGCAGTTCTTC
many,.,TRBJ1-5,TRBV27,CASSPSTVNQPQHF,TGTGCCAGCAGTCCATCAACAGTTAATCAGCCCCAGCATTTT
.,.,TRBJ1-1,TRBV7-9,CASSFGVTGTEAFF,TGTGCCAGCAGCTTCGGGGTAACGGGGACTGAAGCTTTCTTT
many,TRBD1,TRBJ1-1,TRBV5-1,CASSDRTGHTEAFF,TGCGCCAGCAGCGACCGGACAGGTCACACTGAAGCTTTCTTT
many,.,TRBJ2-3,TRBV2,CASTSRRTSTDTQYF,TGTGCCAGCACCAGCCGGAGGACTAGCACAGATACGCAGTATTTT
few,TRBD1,TRBJ1-2,TRBV5-1,CASSLGTPRGTYGYTF,TGCGCCAGCAGCTTGGGGACACCCAGGGGGACATATGGCTACACCTTC
.,.,TRBJ2-3,TRBV20-1,CSASDEVRSDTQYF,TGCAGTGCTAGCGATGAAGTTCGGTCAGATACGCAGTATTTT
many,.,TRBJ1-1,TRBV20-1,CSARRTGPEAFF,TGCAGTGCTAGACGTACAGGTCCTGAAGCTTTCTTT
once,TRBD2,TRBJ2-7,TRBV20-1,CSARKLAGGSYEQYF,TGCAGTGCTAGGAAACTAGCGGGGGGCTCCTACGAGCAGTACTTC
many,.,TRBJ2-1,TRBV20-1,CSARDLILGQFF,TGCAGTGCTAGAGATCTGATACTTGGGCAGTTCTTC
many,TRBD1,TRBJ1-2,TRBV12-3/TRBV12-4,CASSHNGDRERPGYTF,TGTGCCAGCAGTCACAACGGGGACAGGGAACGGCCTGGCTACACCTTC
many,.,TRBJ2-3,TRBV7-6,CASSPSWGVRTDTQYF,TGTGCCAGCAGCCCCTCGTGGGGGGTGAGGACAGATACGCAGTATTTT
many,.,TRBJ2-7,TRBV10-3,CAISDPDHYEQYF,TGTGCCATCAGTGACCCTGATCACTACGAGCAGTACTTC
.,TRBD1,TRBJ2-7,TRBV10-3,CAISDSGQSAGAYF,TGTGCCATCAGTGATTCGGGACAGTCAGCCGGGGCGTACTTC